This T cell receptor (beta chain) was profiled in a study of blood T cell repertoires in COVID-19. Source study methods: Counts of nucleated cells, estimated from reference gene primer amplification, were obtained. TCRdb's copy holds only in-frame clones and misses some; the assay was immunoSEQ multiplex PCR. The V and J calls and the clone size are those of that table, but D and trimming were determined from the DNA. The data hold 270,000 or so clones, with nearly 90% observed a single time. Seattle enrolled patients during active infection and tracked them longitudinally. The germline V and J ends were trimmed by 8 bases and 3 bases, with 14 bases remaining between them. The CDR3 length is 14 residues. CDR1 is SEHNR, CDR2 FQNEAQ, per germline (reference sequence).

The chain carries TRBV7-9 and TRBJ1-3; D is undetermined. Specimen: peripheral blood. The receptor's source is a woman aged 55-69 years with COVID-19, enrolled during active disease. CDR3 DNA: TGTGCCAGCGAGGTAGTCCTAGATGGAAACACCATATATTTT. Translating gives CASEVVLDGNTIYF.